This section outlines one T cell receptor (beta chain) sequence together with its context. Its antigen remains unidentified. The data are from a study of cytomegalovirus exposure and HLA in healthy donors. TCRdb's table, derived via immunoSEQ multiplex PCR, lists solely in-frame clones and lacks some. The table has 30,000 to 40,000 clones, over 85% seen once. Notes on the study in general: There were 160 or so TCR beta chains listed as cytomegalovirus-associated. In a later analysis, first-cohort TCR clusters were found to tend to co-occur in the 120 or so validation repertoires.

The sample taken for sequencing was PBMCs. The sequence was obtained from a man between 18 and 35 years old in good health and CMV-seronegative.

CDR3 amino acids: CASSAASGQYEQYF. The CDR3 region has the DNA TGTGCCAGCAGCGCCGCTAGCGGACAATACGAGCAGTACTTC. The chain uses TRBV13 and TRBJ2-7, with 7 bases that match TRBD2. The trim removed 5 bases at V and 4 bases at J, leaving 8 bases unmatched. The CDR3 consists of 14 residues. Germline V lookup: CDR1 PRHDT, CDR2 FYEKMQ (reference sequence).